This TCR beta chain is from a study of technical replicates of blood from a few donors. Libraries were prepared by immunoSEQ multiplex PCR; TCRdb keeps only in-frame clonotypes and omits some of them. Of under 95,000 clones in the sample, roughly 94% were seen once. The material sequenced was T cells isolated from PBMCs. The source is a human donor in good health.

This chain's CDR3 is CASSQVASGINEQYF. CDR3 sequence (DNA): TGCGCCAGCAGCCAAGTAGCTAGCGGGATCAACGAGCAGTACTTC. The V and J genes are TRBV4-1 and TRBJ2-7; 9 bases map to TRBD2. The CDR3 runs to 15 residues. Per the germline V gene, CDR1 is MGHRA and CDR2 is YSYEKL. After removal of 1 base from V and 5 bases from J, the junction contained 6 bases not matched to a gene.